Listed here are 13 T cell receptor delta chains from one sample, sequenced in a study of γδ T cells in repeated Plasmodium falciparum infection. TCRdb re-called the multiplex PCR reads via CATT. Of around 50,000 delta-chain clones listed, roughly 2% are singletons. Bulk repertoires came from Vgamma9/Vdelta2+ or Vdelta2-negative gammadelta T cells flow-sorted from PBMC. What was sequenced was gamma-delta T cells from blood. These receptors were collected from a pool of human donors (malaria-infected and uninfected, not separated).

This clone has more than one count but fewer than ten. TCRdb has a much larger clone's protein, which differs at residue 8 from the translation of this DNA, likely because of a read error; what is shown is the protein translated from the DNA. CDR3: CAYGGSLHMAMNWGIRRLIF. The CDR3 DNA sequence: TGTGCTTACGGAGGGAGCCTTCATATGGCCATGAACTGGGGGATACGAAGGCTCATCTTT. J gene calling gave no result, while the V gene is TRAV38-2/DV8; TRDD3, the table's D call, lacks a check against the DNA. Germline CDR1 reads TSESDYY; CDR2 reads QEAYKQQN. The CDR3 contains 20 residues.

This clone was seen a handful of times. TCRdb attributes to this sequence the protein of a much larger clone, which differs from the DNA translation at residue 7; a read error is likely, and the protein displayed is translated from the DNA. CDR3 amino acids: CAVCWGATLTAQLFF. The CDR3, as DNA: TGTGCTGTGTGCTGGGGGGCGACTTTGACAGCACAACTCTTCTTT. The gene calls are TRAV36/DV7 and TRDJ2; 7 bases are shared with TRDD3. As TCRdb names no J gene, one was assigned here on the basis of a DNA match to germline. Trimming took 4 bases from V and 0 from J; bases not matched to a gene: 6. The CDR3 covers 15 residues. In germline, CDR1 is VTNFRS, CDR2 LTSSGIE (reference sequence).

A remark on this clone: The likely explanation is a read error, given a far larger clone one base away. The same CDR3 also results from other DNA sequences found in this sample. This sequence joins TRDV3 and TRDJ1; D is possibly TRDD2 or TRDD3 (7 bases each). The J gene comes from matching the DNA to germline here; TCRdb lacks it. The CDR3 covers 20 residues. CDR1 and CDR2 from the germline V gene are TVYSNPD and GDNSRS (reference sequence). The CDR3: CACKKLPIWVLGAHTDKLIF. CDR3 coding DNA: TGTGCCTGTAAAAAACTTCCTATTTGGGTGCTGGGGGCCCACACCGACAAACTCATCTTT.

This clone occurred many times. TCRdb lists the protein of a much larger clone for this DNA, which differs at residue 18, so this is likely a read error; the protein given here is translated from the DNA itself. The V gene is listed as TRDV1; no J gene was called; the D call TRDD3 from the table was never checked on the DNA. The CDR3 is 20 amino acids. Per the germline V gene, CDR1 is TSWWSYY and CDR2 is QGS. Here the CDR3 reads CALGELRPYWGIPRADKPIF. The CDR3 nucleotides are TGTGCTCTTGGGGAACTACGTCCTTACTGGGGGATACCTCGAGCCGATAAACCCATCTTT.

This clone was observed many times. This sequence is one base from a far larger clone and is likely a read error. This same CDR3 is encoded by further DNA sequences in the sample. The chain's CDR3 is CACDTGLLSGSGCHPPKWYTDKLIF. The CDR3 region has the DNA TGTGCCTGTGACACGGGCCTTCTTTCGGGGTCGGGATGTCACCCCCCAAAGTGGTACACCGATAAACTCATCTTT. The chain carries TRDV2 and TRDJ1, with D perhaps assigned TRDD2 or TRDD3 (5 bases each). No J gene is reported in TCRdb; it was inferred here by comparing the DNA with germline. Germline assignment: CDR1 GEAIGNYY and CDR2 EKD. The CDR3 is 25 amino acids. The V end lost 1 base, the J end lost 0 bases, and 41 bases lay between the germline ends.

As regards this clone: The protein recorded in TCRdb matches a much larger clone and deviates from this DNA's translation at residue 10, suggesting a read error; the protein here is obtained by translating the DNA. This sequence joins TRDV2 and TRDJ1; perhaps TRDD3 as D (5 bases). The J gene is absent in TCRdb and was assigned here via DNA matching to germline. CDR3 size: 22 residues. V lost 6 bases and J 0 bases, leaving 37 bases between the germline ends. Germline lookup yields CDR1 GEAIGNYY and CDR2 EKD. CDR3 bases: TGTGCCTGTCCCCGTAATCGGGAAGGGGAATACAACCACCCACTGTACACCGATAAACTCATCTTT. It yields the protein CACPRNREGEYNHPLYTDKLIF.

This clone was counted only a few times. The protein held in TCRdb is that of a much larger clone and does not match this DNA's translation at residue 18, likely because of a read error; the protein shown is translated from the DNA. The V gene is TRDV1, the J gene TRDJ1; 13 positions match TRDD3. TCRdb lists no J gene, so it was determined here by aligning the DNA to germline. CDR3 length equals 22 residues. In germline, CDR1 is TSWWSYY, CDR2 QGS. After removal of 3 bases from V and 9 bases from J, the junction contained 28 bases not matched to a gene. CDR3 loop: CALGDRSLRTKYWGIRNAELIF. The CDR3 bases are TGTGCTCTTGGGGACCGATCGCTACGGACCAAATACTGGGGGATACGCAATGCCGAACTCATCTTT.

This clone was observed a handful of times. The protein given by TCRdb reflects a much larger clone and differs at residue 6 from this DNA's translation, likely from a read error; the protein shown is the DNA's translation. The chain recombines TRDV1 with TRDJ1; 10 nucleotides line up with TRDD3. V gave up 1 base and J gave up 0 bases; unmatched junction bases: 56. Per the germline V gene, CDR1 is TSWWSYY and CDR2 is QGS. The CDR3 loop spans 34 amino acids. CDR3 DNA: TGTGCTCTTGGGGAACCTTTCTCTTCGCCTTCCTCCGTACTGGGGGTGATGGTGATACGGCCGTACTGGGGGATGGAAACCCACACCGATAAACTCATCTTT. Its translation is CALGEPFSSPSSVLGVMVIRPYWGMETHTDKLIF.

This clone was observed a handful of times. The amino acid sequence in TCRdb belongs to a much larger clone and departs from this DNA's translation at residue 9, likely a sequencing read error; the sequence shown is translated from the DNA. The V gene call is TRDV1, and the J gene call is absent; the DNA was not compared with TRDD3, the D call given in the table. Germline CDR1 TSWWSYY, CDR2 QGS. There are 20 residues in the CDR3. CDR3 in DNA: TGTGCTCTTGGGGACCTAAGTAGGGAGCGTTTATGGACTGGGGGATGTAGGCTCATCTTT. Protein product: CALGDLSRERLWTGGCRLIF.

This clone was recorded many times. A far larger clone is one base from this, pointing to a likely read error. The chain couples TRDV2 to TRDJ3, with 12 bases matching TRDD3. V was pared by 1 base and J by 0 bases, with 9 bases of the junction left unmatched. The CDR3 covers 21 residues. The germline V gene has CDR1 GEAIGNYY and CDR2 EKD. CDR3 sequence (DNA): TGTGCCTGTGACACTTTACTGGGGGATACACGACCCTCCTGGGACACCCGACAGATGTTTTTC. Encoded protein: CACDTLLGDTRPSWDTRQMFF.

This clone has only a few counts. The protein given by TCRdb reflects a much larger clone and differs at residue 16 from this DNA's translation, likely from a read error; the protein shown is the DNA's translation. The chain links TRDV1 to TRDJ1, with D tentatively TRDD2 (9 bases). The CDR3 consists of 17 residues. CDR1 TSWWSYY and CDR2 QGS come from the germline V gene. CDR3 amino acids: CALGDQPFLRLWGKLTF. CDR3 sequence (DNA): TGTGCTCTTGGGGACCAACCCTTCCTACGTCTCTGGGGGAAACTCACCTTT.

The table lists this clone with many counts. TCRdb shows a much larger clone's protein in place of this DNA's translation, and the two differ at residue 3, likely through a read error; the protein shown is translated from the DNA. The rearrangement links TRDV3 to TRDJ1; no definite D call. The J gene, left out of TCRdb, was set here by checking the DNA against germline. V was pared by 5 bases and J by 4 bases, with 35 bases between. Per germline, CDR1 TVYSNPD and CDR2 GDNSRS (reference sequence). The CDR3 loop spans 19 amino acids. CDR3 region: CALPKSTYIRPRRYDKLIF. The CDR3 nucleotides are TGTGCCCTCCCAAAATCGACGTACATTCGGCCCCGGAGATACGATAAACTCATCTTT.

The table lists this clone with many counts. TCRdb's entry gives the protein of a much larger clone, which mismatches this DNA's translation at residue 14, likely from a read error; the protein reported here is translated from the DNA. The chain carries TRDV3 and TRDJ1, with D perhaps matching TRDD2 (6 bases). No J segment appears in TCRdb, so it was assigned here by matching the sequence to germline. V lost 3 bases to trimming and J lost 3 bases, with 32 bases between them. This CDR3 has 19 amino acids. The germline gives CDR1 TVYSNPD, CDR2 GDNSRS (reference sequence). CDR3 in amino acids: CAFADLPTSYYPYADKLIF. In DNA form, the CDR3 reads TGTGCCTTCGCAGACCTTCCCACCTCGTACTACCCTTACGCCGATAAACTCATCTTT.